Below are 15 T cell receptor beta chains sequenced from a single sample in a study of blood T cell repertoires in COVID-19. Sequencing used immunoSEQ multiplex PCR; TCRdb keeps in-frame clones, though not all of them. The sample has 180,000 or so clones, approximately 80% seen once; the top ten hold approximately 11%. Sequenced input: peripheral blood. The receptors originated from a woman aged 40-49 years with COVID-19, enrolled during active disease.

This clone was observed once. The chain links TRBV4-1 to TRBJ1-1; TRBD1 might be the D (6 bases). CDR1 is MGHRA, CDR2 YSYEKL, per germline. V was cut by 7 bases and J by 0 bases, with 15 bases left in between. The CDR3 has 15 residues. The CDR3: CASKNPGTLNTEAFF. The CDR3 DNA follows: TGCGCCAGCAAAAACCCCGGGACATTGAACACTGAAGCTTTCTTT.

As concerns this clone: Other DNA sequences of this sample code for an identical CDR3. The CDR3 bases are TGTGCCAGCAGCTTACGACAGGGGGGCAGCTACAATGAGCAGTTCTTC. It translates to CASSLRQGGSYNEQFF. The rearrangement joins TRBV7-2 to TRBJ2-1; the match to TRBD1 covers 9 bases. Trimming at V came to 2 bases and at J to 3 bases, leaving 5 bases not matched to a gene. The CDR3 runs to 16 residues. Germline CDR1 reads SGHTA; CDR2 reads FQGNSA. Looking up the rest from reference TRBV7-2 and TRBJ2-1 gives the full variable domain: GAGVSQSPSNKVTEKGKDVELRCDPISGHTALYWYRQSLGQGLEFLIYFQGNSAPDKSGLPSDRFSAERTGGSVSTLTIQRTQQEDSAVYLCASSLRQGGSYNEQFFGPGTRLTVL.

There are a few counts of this clone. This chain uses TRBV9 with TRBJ1-2; D might be TRBD1 (5 bases). Germline V gene sequence: CDR1 SGDLS, CDR2 YYNGEE. There are 15 residues in the CDR3. V lost 0 bases to trimming and J lost 5 bases, with 14 bases between them. As DNA, the CDR3 is TGTGCCAGCAGCGTAGCCCCGGGGGTGGGGTATGGCTACACCTTC. The encoded protein is CASSVAPGVGYGYTF.

The chain couples TRBV7-9 to TRBJ1-4; TRBD1 matches at 11 bases. The trim removed 5 bases at V and 8 bases at J, leaving 4 bases unmatched. The germline CDR1 and CDR2 sequences are SEHNR and FQNEAQ (reference sequence). This CDR3 is built from 14 residues. This CDR3 is CASSDGQGAEKLFF. As DNA, the CDR3 is TGTGCCAGCAGCGACGGACAGGGGGCCGAAAAACTGTTTTTT.

The rearrangement joins TRBV3-1 (or the pseudogene TRBV3-2) to TRBJ2-1; the match to TRBD2 covers 10 bases. V gave up 4 bases and J gave up 1 base; unmatched junction bases: 1. The CDR3 totals 15 residues. Germline CDR1 is LGHDT and CDR2 is YNNKEL (reference sequence). CDR3 DNA: TGTGCCAGCAGCCGTAGCGGGGGGTCCTACAATGAGCAGTTCTTC. Amino acids: CASSRSGGSYNEQFF.

The chain links TRBV27 to TRBJ1-2, with TRBD1 matching 10 bases. Germline loops: CDR1 MNHEY, CDR2 SMNVEV (reference sequence). V lost 10 bases, J lost 8 bases, and 10 bases stayed unmatched. This CDR3 spans 13 amino acids. The DNA of the CDR3 is TGTGCCACCCTAGACAGGGGGCGCCGGGGCTACACCTTC. Its protein is CATLDRGRRGYTF.

V is TRBV11-3 and J is TRBJ2-1; 7 bases fit TRBD2. There are 14 residues in the CDR3. Germline values: CDR1 SGHNT, CDR2 YENEEA. With V trimmed by 4 bases and J by 6 bases, 6 bases remained unmatched. This chain's CDR3 is CASSSSSGGNEQFF. The CDR3 DNA follows: TGTGCCAGCAGCTCTTCATCGGGGGGCAATGAGCAGTTCTTC.

The chain joins TRBV5-1 to TRBJ2-1; maybe TRBD1 (6 bases). This CDR3 is built from 14 residues. Germline CDR1 reads SGHRS; CDR2 reads YFSETQ. Trimming removed 3 bases at V and 1 base at J, with 8 bases between. CDR3 residues: CASSSQGSYNEQFF. For the CDR3, the DNA is TGCGCCAGCAGCTCCCAGGGGTCCTACAATGAGCAGTTCTTC.

The V call is TRBV7-3, the J call TRBJ2-3, with D perhaps TRBD2 (6 bases). CDR1 and CDR2 from the germline V gene are SGHTA and FQGTGA. Trimming shortened V by 5 bases and J by 4 bases, and 10 bases separated the two germline ends. This CDR3 is 13 amino acids long. CDR3 nucleotide sequence: TGTGCCAGCAGCCTGCCGGGGGCAGATACGCAGTATTTT. It yields the protein CASSLPGADTQYF.

The genes are TRBV6-5 and TRBJ1-2; a possible D gene is TRBD1 (6 bases). Germline lookup yields CDR1 MNHEY and CDR2 SVGAGI. The CDR3 is 11 amino acids. V gave up 6 bases and J gave up 8 bases, with 10 bases separating them. CDR3 region: CASRKGQGYTF. The CDR3 DNA reads TGTGCCAGCAGGAAAGGACAGGGCTACACCTTC.

The V and J genes are TRBV2 and TRBJ2-1; perhaps TRBD2 as D (5 bases). The CDR3 consists of 14 residues. Germline V lookup: CDR1 SNHLY, CDR2 FYNNEI. The ends were cut back, 4 bases at V and 5 bases at J, with 12 bases in the middle. CDR3 protein: CASSVSWGDNEQFF. For the CDR3, the DNA is TGTGCCAGCAGTGTATCCTGGGGAGACAATGAGCAGTTCTTC.

The gene calls are TRBV7-6 and TRBJ2-2, with D maybe TRBD1 (5 bases). Trimming stripped 3 bases from V and 4 bases from J, with 9 bases between. Per germline, CDR1 SGHVS and CDR2 FNYEAQ. The CDR3 has 14 amino acids. The CDR3 protein is CASSFRTTTGELFF. The DNA of the CDR3 is TGTGCCAGCAGCTTTAGGACAACCACCGGGGAGCTGTTTTTT.

The rearrangement uses TRBV27 and TRBJ2-1; 7 bases fit TRBD2. CDR1 MNHEY and CDR2 SMNVEV come from the germline V gene (reference sequence). The length of the CDR3 is 15 residues. V shed 6 bases and J 3 bases; nucleotides not matched to a gene: 8. The CDR3 sequence: CASRLIGGDYNEQFF. In DNA, the CDR3 is TGTGCCAGCAGACTTATTGGGGGGGACTACAATGAGCAGTTCTTC.

V is TRBV2 and J is TRBJ2-2; 13 bases are a match to TRBD2. Germline V CDR1 and CDR2: SNHLY, FYNNEI. The CDR3 extends over 16 amino acids. Losses at the gene ends were 2 bases for V and 12 bases for J; bases not matched to a gene: 9. CDR3 nucleotides: TGTGCCAGCAGTGAAAGCGGACTAGCGGGGGACACCAAGCTGTTTTTT. It codes for CASSESGLAGDTKLFF.

This chain links TRBV15 with TRBJ1-4; the D gene is possibly TRBD1 (6 bases). This CDR3 is built from 17 residues. With 3 bases removed from V and 6 bases from J, the gap between germline ends came to 20 bases. Germline V lookup: CDR1 LNHNV, CDR2 YYDKDF (reference sequence). The CDR3 is CATSRTLTGFHDEKLFF. DNA of the CDR3: TGTGCCACCAGCAGGACACTTACAGGGTTCCACGATGAAAAACTGTTTTTT.